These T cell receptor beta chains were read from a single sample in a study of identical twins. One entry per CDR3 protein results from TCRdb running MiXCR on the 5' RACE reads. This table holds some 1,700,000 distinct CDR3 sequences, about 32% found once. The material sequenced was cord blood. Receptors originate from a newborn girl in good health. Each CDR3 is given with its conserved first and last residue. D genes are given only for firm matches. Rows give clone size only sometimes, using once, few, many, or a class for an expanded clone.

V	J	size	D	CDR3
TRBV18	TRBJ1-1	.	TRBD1	CASSPRPGQGNTEAFF
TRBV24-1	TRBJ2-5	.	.	CATSDYRVETQYF
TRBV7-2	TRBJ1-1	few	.	CASSLGSRREAFF
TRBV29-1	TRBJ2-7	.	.	CGANSGRGTNEQYF
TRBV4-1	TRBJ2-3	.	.	CASSQGTATSTDTQYF
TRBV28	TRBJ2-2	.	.	CASSLPQARSTGELFF
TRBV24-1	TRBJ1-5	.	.	CATSDSGEGSNQPQHF
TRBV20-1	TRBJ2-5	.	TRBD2	CSAFKPGTSKETQYF
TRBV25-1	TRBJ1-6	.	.	CASSELGGTYNSPLHF
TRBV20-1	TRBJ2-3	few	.	CSARRGALTDTQYF
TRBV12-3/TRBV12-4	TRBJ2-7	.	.	CASSSGTHYEQYF
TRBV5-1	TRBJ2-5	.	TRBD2	CASSLRSGGETQYF
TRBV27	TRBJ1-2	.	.	CASSLGQPYYGYTF
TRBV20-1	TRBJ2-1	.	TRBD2	CSAREGSGAYNEQFF
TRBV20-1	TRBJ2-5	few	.	CSAREGSVETQYF
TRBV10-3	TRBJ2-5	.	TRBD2	CAISAGRVSEQYF
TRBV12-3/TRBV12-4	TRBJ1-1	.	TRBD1	CASRRTGGHGNTEAFF
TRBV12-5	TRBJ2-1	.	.	CASGLSAAQGRGNEQFF
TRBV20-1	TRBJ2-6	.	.	CSAREGRSSGANVLTF
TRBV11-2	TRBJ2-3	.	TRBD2	CASSPRVRGSGGLVSQDTQYF
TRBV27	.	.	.	CASSLVSGTQYF
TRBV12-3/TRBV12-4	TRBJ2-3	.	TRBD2	CASSKASGTADTQYF